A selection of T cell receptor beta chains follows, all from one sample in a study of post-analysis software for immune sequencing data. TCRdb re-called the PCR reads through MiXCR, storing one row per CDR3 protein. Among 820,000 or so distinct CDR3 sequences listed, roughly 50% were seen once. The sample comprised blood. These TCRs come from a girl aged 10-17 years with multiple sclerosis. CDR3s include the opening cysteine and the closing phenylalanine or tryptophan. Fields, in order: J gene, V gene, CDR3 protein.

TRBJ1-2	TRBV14	CASSRAGGEMIYGYTF
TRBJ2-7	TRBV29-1	CSAGGIFSYEQYF
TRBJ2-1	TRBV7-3	CASSLGSGGSYNEQFF
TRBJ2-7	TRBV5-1	CASGLGLNSYEQYF
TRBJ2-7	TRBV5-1	CASSSGGLAGAREQYF
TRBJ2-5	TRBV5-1	CASSQSENMEGKETQYF
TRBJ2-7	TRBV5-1	CASSPSGTGGTEQYF
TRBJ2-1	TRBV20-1	CSARGDNEQFF
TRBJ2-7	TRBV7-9	CASSPTRGKSYEQYF
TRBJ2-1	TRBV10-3	CAIQPAGTTYNEQFF
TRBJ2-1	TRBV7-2	CASSFRFYNEQFF
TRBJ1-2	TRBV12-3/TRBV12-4	CASSFSPGPYGYTF
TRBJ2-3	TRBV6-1	CANSVDLPGPDTQYF
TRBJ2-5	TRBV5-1	CASSSPEAPREQYF
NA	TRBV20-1	CSARGGRSSPETQYF
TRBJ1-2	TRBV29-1	CSALATGGYGYTF
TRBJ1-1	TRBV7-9	CASSPGGRGGNTEAFF
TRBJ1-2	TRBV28	CASSLTTGPDYGYTF
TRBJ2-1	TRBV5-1	CASSRTSGIYEQFF
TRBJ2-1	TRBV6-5	CASRSLGGNEQFF
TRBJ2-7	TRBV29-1	CSVGGKGSSYEQYF